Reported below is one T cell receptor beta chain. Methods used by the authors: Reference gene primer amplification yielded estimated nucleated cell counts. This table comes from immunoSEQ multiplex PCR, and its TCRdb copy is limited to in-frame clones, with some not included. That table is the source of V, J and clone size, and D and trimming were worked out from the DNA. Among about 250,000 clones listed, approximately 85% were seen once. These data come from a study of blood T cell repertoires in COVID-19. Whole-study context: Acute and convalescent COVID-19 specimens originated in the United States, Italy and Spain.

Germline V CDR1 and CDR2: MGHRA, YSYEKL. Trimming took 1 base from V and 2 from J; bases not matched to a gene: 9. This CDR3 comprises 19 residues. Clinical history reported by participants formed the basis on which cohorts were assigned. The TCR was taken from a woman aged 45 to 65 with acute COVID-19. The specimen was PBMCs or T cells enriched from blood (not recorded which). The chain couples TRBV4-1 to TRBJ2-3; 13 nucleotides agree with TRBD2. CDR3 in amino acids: CASSQVLAGGLGSTDTQYF. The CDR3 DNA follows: TGCGCCAGCAGCCAAGTACTAGCGGGGGGGCTAGGATCCACAGATACGCAGTATTTT.